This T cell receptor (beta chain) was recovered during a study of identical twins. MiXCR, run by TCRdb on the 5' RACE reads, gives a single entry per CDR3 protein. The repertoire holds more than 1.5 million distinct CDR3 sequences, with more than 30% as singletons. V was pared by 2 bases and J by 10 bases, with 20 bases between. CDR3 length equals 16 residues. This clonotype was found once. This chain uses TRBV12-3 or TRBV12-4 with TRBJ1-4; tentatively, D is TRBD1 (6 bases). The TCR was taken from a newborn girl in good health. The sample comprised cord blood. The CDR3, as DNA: TGTGCCAGCAGTTTATGCCTGGCAGGGGAGAGGCGAAAACTGTTTTTT. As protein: CASSLCLAGERRKLFF.